The sequence of this T cell receptor (beta chain) was determined in a study of blood T cell repertoires in COVID-19. Overall study context: Samples representing acute and convalescent COVID-19 were sourced from the United States, Italy and Spain.

Germline CDR1 and CDR2: MNHEY and SMNVEV (reference sequence). This CDR3 has 13 residues. Trimming stripped 5 bases from V and 6 bases from J, with 14 bases between. Produced via immunoSEQ multiplex PCR; TCRdb's table is partial and in-frame only. The repertoire holds under 140,000 clones, with about 75% as singletons. This clone qualifies as medium-sized. The chain links TRBV27 to TRBJ2-7; D might be TRBD1 (5 bases). Sequencing used peripheral blood. This receptor was taken from a woman older than 75 with active or convalescent COVID-19. This CDR3 is CASSTQVSGEQYF. The DNA for the CDR3 is TGTGCCAGCAGTACACAGGTATCCGGCGAGCAGTACTTC.